These T cell receptor beta chains were read from a single sample in a study of blood T cell repertoires in COVID-19. Measured with immunoSEQ multiplex PCR; TCRdb has only the in-frame clones, and not every one. Of around 320,000 clones in the sample, under 90% are singletons; the top ten hold around 10%. Sequencing was carried out using peripheral blood. These TCRs come from a woman aged 25 to 45 with COVID-19, enrolled during active disease. The CDR3 runs from the conserved cysteine through the conserved F or W. The D gene is left open where the match is weak. Only part of the rows carry a size: once, few, many, or a class if the clone is expanded.

TRBV14	15	TRBJ1-3	NA	NA	TGTGCCAGCAGCCAAGGAACTTTCGTTGGAAACACCATATATTTT	CASSQGTFVGNTIYF
TRBV6-5	13	TRBJ2-7	NA	NA	TGTGCCAGCACCCCCCGCTGGGCTGGGGAGCAGTACTTC	CASTPRWAGEQYF
TRBV30	15	TRBJ1-3	NA	NA	TGTGCCTGGAGTGTCTATAGGGGCTCTGGAAACACCATATATTTT	CAWSVYRGSGNTIYF
TRBV6-6	15	TRBJ2-5	NA	TRBD2	TGTGCCAGCAGTTACGGAGCGGGATGGGGAGAGACCCAGTACTTC	CASSYGAGWGETQYF
TRBV5-1	11	TRBJ1-3	NA	NA	TGCGCCATCAAACTTGGAAACACCATATATTTT	CAIKLGNTIYF
TRBV7-6	15	TRBJ2-6	NA	NA	TGTGCCAGCAGCTTGGGCAGCTCTGGGGCCAACGTCCTGACTTTC	CASSLGSSGANVLTF
TRBV5-6	13	TRBJ2-2	NA	NA	TGTGCCAGCAGCATACTAAACACCGGGGAGCTGTTTTTT	CASSILNTGELFF
TRBV27	16	TRBJ1-1	NA	TRBD1	TGTGCCAGCCTATCCGGACAGGGCGGGAGTGGCACTGAAGCTTTCTTT	CASLSGQGGSGTEAFF
TRBV7-2	13	TRBJ1-2	NA	NA	TGTGCCAGCAGCTCAGACCCGGGATATGGCTACACCTTC	CASSSDPGYGYTF
TRBV2	15	TRBJ2-1	NA	TRBD1	TGTGCCAGCAGGATGGGACAGGGTAAGAATCGGTGGGAGTTCTTC	CASRMGQGKNRWEFF
TRBV2	15	TRBJ2-7	NA	TRBD1	TGTGCCAGCAGGTTTGACAGGGATGCCACCTACGAGCAGTACTTC	CASRFDRDATYEQYF
TRBV27	15	TRBJ2-5	NA	NA	TGTGCCAGCAGCCTGACGGGACACCATCAAGAGACCCAGTACTTC	CASSLTGHHQETQYF
TRBV6-6	15	TRBJ1-5	few	TRBD1	TGTGCCAGCAATCTGCAGGGGGGCGGCAATCAGCCCCAGCATTTT	CASNLQGGGNQPQHF
TRBV7-2	12	TRBJ2-1	NA	NA	TGTGCCAGCAAAACTTCCTACAATGAGCAGTTCTTC	CASKTSYNEQFF
TRBV12-3/TRBV12-4	13	TRBJ1-1	NA	NA	TGTGCCAGCAGTCGGACTCAATTCACTGAAGCTTTCTTT	CASSRTQFTEAFF
TRBV29-1	13	TRBJ1-2	NA	NA	TGCAGCGTTCAGGAGGGGATCATCTATGGCTACACCTTC	CSVQEGIIYGYTF
TRBV6-7	16	TRBJ1-3	once	NA	TGTGCCAGCTTTTTACAGGGCCCCATCTCTGGAAACACCATATATTTT	CASFLQGPISGNTIYF
TRBV7-8	17	TRBJ2-2	NA	TRBD1	TGTGCCAGCACCCTCCCTCAGCAGGGGGACAACACCGGGGAGCTGTTTTTT	CASTLPQQGDNTGELFF
TRBV2	14	TRBJ2-5	NA	TRBD2	TGTGCCGGGGAGCGGGGGATAGCCCTGGGGACCCAGTACTTC	CAGERGIALGTQYF
TRBV2	13	TRBJ1-5	NA	NA	TGTGCCAGCAGGCGCCGCGGGTTTCAGCCCCAGCATTTT	CASRRRGFQPQHF
TRBV6-5	16	TRBJ2-3	NA	NA	TGTGCCAGCAGTTACTCGTTGGGGGCTGGCACAGATACGCAGTATTTT	CASSYSLGAGTDTQYF
TRBV21-1	16	TRBJ2-7	NA	NA	TGTGCCAGCGGAACAGGGTCCCATGACTCCCTGCACGAGCAGTACTTC	CASGTGSHDSLHEQYF
TRBV5-1	14	TRBJ1-2	NA	NA	TGCGCCAGCAGCTTGGCCCCAGGGAACTATGGCTACACCTTC	CASSLAPGNYGYTF
TRBV19	17	TRBJ2-3	NA	TRBD2	TGTGCCAGTAGTACGCCGGGACTAGCGGGGGGCGCAGATACGCAGTATTTT	CASSTPGLAGGADTQYF
TRBV6-2/TRBV6-3	19	TRBJ1-5	NA	NA	TGTGCCAGCAGTTACCAATCACTCCCCCTTGGACAGAAAACCCAGCCCCAGCATTTT	CASSYQSLPLGQKTQPQHF
TRBV11-2	15	TRBJ1-1	NA	NA	TGTGCCAGCAGCTTAGAGGGCAGGGAGAACACTGAAGCTTTCTTT	CASSLEGRENTEAFF
TRBV10-3	17	TRBJ2-3	NA	NA	TGTGCCATCAGTGGCCCTGGACAGTCCACTAGCACAGATACGCAGTATTTT	CAISGPGQSTSTDTQYF
TRBV7-9	14	TRBJ2-7	NA	TRBD1	TGTGCCAGCAGCAGGGGGACAGGTCGAGGGCGGCAGTACTTC	CASSRGTGRGRQYF
TRBV28	12	TRBJ1-3	NA	NA	TGTGCCAGCCAACAGACTGGAAACACCATATATTTT	CASQQTGNTIYF
TRBV19	14	TRBJ1-2	NA	NA	TGTGCCAGTAGTATAGCGAGCACCTCATATGGCTACACCTTC	CASSIASTSYGYTF
TRBV6-5	15	TRBJ1-1	NA	NA	TGTGCCAGCAGTTACTTGCGGGGAGTGGGCACTGAAGCTTTCTTT	CASSYLRGVGTEAFF
TRBV6-4	14	TRBJ1-6	NA	NA	TGTGCCAGCAGTGCCGGGCGGAGGAATTCACCCCTCCACTTT	CASSAGRRNSPLHF
TRBV19	18	TRBJ2-3	NA	TRBD2	TGTGCCAGTAGTCCTGGACTAGCGGGGGGGCCTGGCGGAGATACGCAGTATTTT	CASSPGLAGGPGGDTQYF
TRBV6-5	14	TRBJ1-5	NA	NA	TGTGCCACCCGTACCGCATCCGGGAATCAGCCCCAGCATTTT	CATRTASGNQPQHF
TRBV2	14	TRBJ2-1	NA	TRBD1	TGTGCCAGCAGTGATTTTCAGGGGGACAATGAGCAGTTCTTC	CASSDFQGDNEQFF
TRBV9	16	TRBJ2-2	NA	TRBD2	TGTGCCAGCAGCGTAGCGGGGGGGGCCTTTACCGGGGAGCTGTTTTTT	CASSVAGGAFTGELFF
TRBV3-1/TRBV3-2	15	TRBJ1-5	once	NA	TGTGCCAGCAGCCAAGGTTACAGGGAGAATCAGCCCCAGCATTTT	CASSQGYRENQPQHF
TRBV28	13	TRBJ2-7	NA	TRBD2	TGTGCCAGCAGCAGCGGGACCAGGTACGAGCAGTACTTC	CASSSGTRYEQYF
TRBV27	13	TRBJ1-5	few	NA	TGTGCCAGCGGGAGGAGGGCCAATCAGCCCCAGCATTTT	CASGRRANQPQHF